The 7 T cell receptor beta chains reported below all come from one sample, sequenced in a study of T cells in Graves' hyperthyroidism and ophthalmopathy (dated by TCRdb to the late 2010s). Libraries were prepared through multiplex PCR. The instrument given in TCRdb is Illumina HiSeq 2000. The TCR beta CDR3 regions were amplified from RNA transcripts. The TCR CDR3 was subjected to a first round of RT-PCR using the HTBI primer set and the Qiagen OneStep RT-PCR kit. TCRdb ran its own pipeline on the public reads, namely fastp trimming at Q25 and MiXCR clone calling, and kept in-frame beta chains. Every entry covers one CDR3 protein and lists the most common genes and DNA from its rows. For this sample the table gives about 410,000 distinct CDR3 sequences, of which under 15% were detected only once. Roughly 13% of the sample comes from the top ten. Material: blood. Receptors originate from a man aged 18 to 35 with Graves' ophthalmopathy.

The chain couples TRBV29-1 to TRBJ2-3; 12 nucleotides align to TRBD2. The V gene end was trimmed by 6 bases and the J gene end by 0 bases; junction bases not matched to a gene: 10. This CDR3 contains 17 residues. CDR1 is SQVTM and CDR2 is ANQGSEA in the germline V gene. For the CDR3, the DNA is TGCAGCGTGGCCAGACTAGCGGGGGCCCCGAGCACAGATACGCAGTATTTT. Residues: CSVARLAGAPSTDTQYF.

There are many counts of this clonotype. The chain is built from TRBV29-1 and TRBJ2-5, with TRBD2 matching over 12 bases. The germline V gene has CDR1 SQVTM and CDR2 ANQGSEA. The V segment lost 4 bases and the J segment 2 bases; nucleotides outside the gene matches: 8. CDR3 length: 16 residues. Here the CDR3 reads CSVVPLAGGWQETQYF. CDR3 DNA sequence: TGCAGCGTTGTTCCCCTAGCGGGGGGGTGGCAAGAGACCCAGTACTTC.

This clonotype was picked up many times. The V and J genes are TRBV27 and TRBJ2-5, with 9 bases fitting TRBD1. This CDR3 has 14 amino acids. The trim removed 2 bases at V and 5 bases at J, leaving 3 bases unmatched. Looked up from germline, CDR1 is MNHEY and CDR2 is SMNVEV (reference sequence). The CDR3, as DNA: TGTGCCAGCAGTTTAGGGGACAGGGTTGAGACCCAGTACTTC. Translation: CASSLGDRVETQYF.

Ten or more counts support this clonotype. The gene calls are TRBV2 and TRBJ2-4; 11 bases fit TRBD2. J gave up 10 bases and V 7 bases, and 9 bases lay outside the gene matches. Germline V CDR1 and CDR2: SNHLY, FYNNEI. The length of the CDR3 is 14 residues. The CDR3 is CASIITSGGGIQYF. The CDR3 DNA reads TGTGCCAGCATTATCACTAGCGGGGGAGGGATTCAGTACTTC.

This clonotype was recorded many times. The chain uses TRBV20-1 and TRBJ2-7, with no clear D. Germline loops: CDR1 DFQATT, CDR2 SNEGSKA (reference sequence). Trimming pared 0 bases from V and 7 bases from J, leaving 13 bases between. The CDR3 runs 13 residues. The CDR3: CSARDSNSWEQYF. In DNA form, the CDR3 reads TGCAGTGCTAGAGATAGTAACTCCTGGGAGCAGTACTTC.

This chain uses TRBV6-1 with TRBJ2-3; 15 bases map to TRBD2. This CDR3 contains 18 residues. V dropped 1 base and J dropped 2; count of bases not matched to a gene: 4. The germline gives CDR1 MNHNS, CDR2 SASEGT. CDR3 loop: CASSEGTSGGGHTDTQYF. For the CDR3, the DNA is TGTGCCAGCAGTGAAGGGACTAGCGGGGGGGGACACACAGATACGCAGTATTTT.

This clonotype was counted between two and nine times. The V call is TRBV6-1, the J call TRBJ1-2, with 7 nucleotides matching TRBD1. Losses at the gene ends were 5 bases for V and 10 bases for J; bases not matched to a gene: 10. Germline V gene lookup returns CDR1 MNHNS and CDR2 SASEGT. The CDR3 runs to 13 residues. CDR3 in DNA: TGTGCCAGCAGTTTCTCCGCAGGGGGGGACTACACCTTC. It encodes CASSFSAGGDYTF.